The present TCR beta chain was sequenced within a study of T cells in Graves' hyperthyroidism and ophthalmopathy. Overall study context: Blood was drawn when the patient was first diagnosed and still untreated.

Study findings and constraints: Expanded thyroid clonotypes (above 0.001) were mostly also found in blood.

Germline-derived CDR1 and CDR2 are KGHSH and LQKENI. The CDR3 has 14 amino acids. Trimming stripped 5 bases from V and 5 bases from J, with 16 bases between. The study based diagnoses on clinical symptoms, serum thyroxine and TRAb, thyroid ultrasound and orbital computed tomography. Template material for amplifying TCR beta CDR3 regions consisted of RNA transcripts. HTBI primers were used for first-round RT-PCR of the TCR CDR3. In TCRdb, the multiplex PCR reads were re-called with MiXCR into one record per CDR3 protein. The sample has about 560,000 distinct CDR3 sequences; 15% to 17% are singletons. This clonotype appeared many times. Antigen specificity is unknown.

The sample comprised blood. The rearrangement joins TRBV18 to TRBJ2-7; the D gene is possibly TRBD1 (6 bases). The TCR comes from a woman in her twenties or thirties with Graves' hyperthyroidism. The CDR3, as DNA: TGTGCCAGCTCAGGGGCACAGGGTAGGCACGAGCAGTACTTC. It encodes CASSGAQGRHEQYF.